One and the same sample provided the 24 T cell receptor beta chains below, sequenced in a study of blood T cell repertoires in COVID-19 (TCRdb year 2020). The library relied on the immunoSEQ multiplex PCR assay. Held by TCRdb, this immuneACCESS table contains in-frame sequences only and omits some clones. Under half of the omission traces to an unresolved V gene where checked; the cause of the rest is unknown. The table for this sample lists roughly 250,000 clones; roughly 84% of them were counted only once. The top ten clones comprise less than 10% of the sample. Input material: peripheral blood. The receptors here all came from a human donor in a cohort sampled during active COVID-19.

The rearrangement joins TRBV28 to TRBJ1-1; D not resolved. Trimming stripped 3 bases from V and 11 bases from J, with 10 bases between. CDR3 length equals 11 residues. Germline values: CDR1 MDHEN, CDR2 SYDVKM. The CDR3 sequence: CASSLEGSAFF. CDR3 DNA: TGTGCCAGCAGTTTGGAGGGATCGGCTTTCTTT.

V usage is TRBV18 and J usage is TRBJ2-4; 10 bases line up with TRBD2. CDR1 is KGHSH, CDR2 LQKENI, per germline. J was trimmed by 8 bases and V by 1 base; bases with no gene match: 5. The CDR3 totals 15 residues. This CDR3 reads CASSPLSGGSDIQYF. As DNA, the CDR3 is TGTGCCAGCTCACCACTTAGCGGGGGGAGTGACATTCAGTACTTC.

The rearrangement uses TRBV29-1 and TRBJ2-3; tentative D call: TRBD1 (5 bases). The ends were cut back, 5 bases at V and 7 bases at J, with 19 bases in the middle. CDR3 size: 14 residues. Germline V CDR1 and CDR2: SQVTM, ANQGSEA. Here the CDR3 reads CSVIQVSIPYTQYF. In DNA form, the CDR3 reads TGCAGCGTTATACAGGTCTCTATCCCCTATACGCAGTATTTT.

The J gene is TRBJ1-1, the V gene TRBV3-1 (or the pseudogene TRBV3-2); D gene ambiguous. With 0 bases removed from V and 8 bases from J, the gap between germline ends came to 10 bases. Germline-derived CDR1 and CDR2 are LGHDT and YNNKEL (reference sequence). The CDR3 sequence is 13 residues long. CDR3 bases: TGTGCCAGCAGCCAAGATCAGCACAGAGAAGCTTTCTTT. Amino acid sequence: CASSQDQHREAFF.

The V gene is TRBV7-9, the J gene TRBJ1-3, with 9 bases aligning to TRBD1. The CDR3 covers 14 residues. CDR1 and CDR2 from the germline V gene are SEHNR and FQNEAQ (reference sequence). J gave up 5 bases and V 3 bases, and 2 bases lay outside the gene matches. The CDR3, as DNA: TGTGCCAGCAGCTTGGGACAGGGTAGAAACACCATATATTTT. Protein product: CASSLGQGRNTIYF. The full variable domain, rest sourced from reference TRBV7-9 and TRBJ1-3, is DTGVSQNPRHKITKRGQNVTFRCDPISEHNRLYWYRQTLGQGPEFLTYFQNEAQLEKSRLLSDRFSAERPKGSFSTLEIQRTEQGDSAMYLCASSLGQGRNTIYFGEGSWLTVV.

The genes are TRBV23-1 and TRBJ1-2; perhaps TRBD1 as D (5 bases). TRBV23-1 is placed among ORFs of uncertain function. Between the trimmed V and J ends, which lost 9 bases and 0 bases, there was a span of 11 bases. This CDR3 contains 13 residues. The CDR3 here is CASSGVTNYGYTF. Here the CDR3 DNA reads TGCGCCAGTTCGGGGGTAACTAACTATGGCTACACCTTC.

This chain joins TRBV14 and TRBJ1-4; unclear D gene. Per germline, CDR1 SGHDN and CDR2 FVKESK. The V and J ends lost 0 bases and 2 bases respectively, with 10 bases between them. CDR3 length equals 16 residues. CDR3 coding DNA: TGTGCCAGCAGCCAAGATTTACTAAGCACTAATGAAAAACTGTTTTTT. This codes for CASSQDLLSTNEKLFF.

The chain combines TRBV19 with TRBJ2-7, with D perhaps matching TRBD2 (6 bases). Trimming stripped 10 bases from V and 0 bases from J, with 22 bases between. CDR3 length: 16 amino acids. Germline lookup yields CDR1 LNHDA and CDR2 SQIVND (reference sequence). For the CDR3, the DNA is TGTGCCACCCTCCCTCCGGGACTTCTGAGCTCCTACGAGCAGTACTTC. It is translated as CATLPPGLLSSYEQYF.

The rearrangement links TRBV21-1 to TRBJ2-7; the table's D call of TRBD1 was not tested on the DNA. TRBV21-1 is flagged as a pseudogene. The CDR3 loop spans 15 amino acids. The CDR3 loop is CASSKEGGRHYEQYF. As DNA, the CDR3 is TGTGCCAGCAGCAAAGAAGGGGGCAGACACTACGAGCAGTACTTC.

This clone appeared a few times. As DNA, the CDR3 is TGCGCCAGCAGTTCTTCCCTTCCCACAGATACGCAGTATTTT. This translates into CASSSSLPTDTQYF. This chain connects TRBV10-1 to TRBJ2-3; no reliable D call. The V and J ends lost 5 bases and 2 bases respectively, with 11 bases between them. The CDR3 is made up of 14 amino acids. Germline V gene lookup returns CDR1 WNHNN and CDR2 SYGVQD (reference sequence).

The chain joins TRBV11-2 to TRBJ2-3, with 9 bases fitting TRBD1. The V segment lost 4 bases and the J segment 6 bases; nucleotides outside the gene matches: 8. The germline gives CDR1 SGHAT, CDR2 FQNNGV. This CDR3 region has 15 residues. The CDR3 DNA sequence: TGTGCCAGCAGCTCCTGGACAGGGGAGTCCGATACGCAGTATTTT. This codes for CASSSWTGESDTQYF.

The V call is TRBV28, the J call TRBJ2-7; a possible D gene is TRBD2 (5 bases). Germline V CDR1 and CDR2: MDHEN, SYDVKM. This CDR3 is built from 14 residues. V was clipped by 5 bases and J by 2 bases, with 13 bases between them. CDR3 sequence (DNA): TGTGCCAGCAGTCTCGGGGTTTCGGCCTACGAGCAGTACTTC. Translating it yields CASSLGVSAYEQYF.

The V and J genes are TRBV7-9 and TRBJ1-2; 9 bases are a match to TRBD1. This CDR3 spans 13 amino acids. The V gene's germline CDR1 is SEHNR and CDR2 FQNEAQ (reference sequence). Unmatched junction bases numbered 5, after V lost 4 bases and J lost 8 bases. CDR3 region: CASSSDRGGGYTF. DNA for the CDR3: TGTGCCAGCAGCTCGGACAGGGGTGGAGGCTACACCTTC.

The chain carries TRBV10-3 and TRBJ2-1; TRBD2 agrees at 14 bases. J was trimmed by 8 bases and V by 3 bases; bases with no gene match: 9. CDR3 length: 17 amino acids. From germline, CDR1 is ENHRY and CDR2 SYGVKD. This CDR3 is CAISDGRLAGGLYEQFF. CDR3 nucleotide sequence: TGTGCCATCAGTGACGGAAGACTAGCGGGGGGGCTATATGAGCAGTTCTTC.

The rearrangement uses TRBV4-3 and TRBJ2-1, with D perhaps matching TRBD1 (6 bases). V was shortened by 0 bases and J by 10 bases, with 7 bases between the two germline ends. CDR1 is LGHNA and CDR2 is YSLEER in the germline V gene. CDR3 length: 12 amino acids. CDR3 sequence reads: CASSQEGQEQFF. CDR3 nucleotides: TGCGCCAGCAGCCAAGAAGGACAGGAGCAGTTCTTC.

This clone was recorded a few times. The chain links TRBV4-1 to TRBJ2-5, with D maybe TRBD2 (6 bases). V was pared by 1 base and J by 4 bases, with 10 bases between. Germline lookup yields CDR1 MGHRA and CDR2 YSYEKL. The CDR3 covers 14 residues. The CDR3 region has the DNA TGCGCCAGCAGCCAAGGGTGGGGAGGAGAGACCCAGTACTTC. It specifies CASSQGWGGETQYF.

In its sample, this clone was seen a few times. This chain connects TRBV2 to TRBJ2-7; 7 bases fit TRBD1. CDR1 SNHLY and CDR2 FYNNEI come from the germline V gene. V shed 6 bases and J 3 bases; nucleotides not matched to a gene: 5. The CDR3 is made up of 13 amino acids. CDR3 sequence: CASSKDRRYEQYF. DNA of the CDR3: TGTGCCAGCAGCAAGGACAGGCGCTACGAGCAGTACTTC.

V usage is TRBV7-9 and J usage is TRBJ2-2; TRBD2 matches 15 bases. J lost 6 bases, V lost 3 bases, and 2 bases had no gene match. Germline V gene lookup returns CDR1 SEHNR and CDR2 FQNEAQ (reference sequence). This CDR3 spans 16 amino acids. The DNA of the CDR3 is TGTGCCAGCAGCTTTGGACTAGCGGGAGGGCCCGGGGAGCTGTTTTTT. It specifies CASSFGLAGGPGELFF.

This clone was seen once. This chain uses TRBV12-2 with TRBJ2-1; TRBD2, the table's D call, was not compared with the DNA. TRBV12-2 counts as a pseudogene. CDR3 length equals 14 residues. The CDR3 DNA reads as TGTGCAAGTGGTTCTGGGCGGGGGTACAATGAGCAGTTCTTC. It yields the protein CASGSGRGYNEQFF.

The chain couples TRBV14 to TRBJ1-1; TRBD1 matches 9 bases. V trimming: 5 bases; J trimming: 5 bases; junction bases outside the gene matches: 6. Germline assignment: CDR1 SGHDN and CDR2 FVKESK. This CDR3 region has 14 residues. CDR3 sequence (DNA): TGTGCCAGCAGCAGGGGACAGGGAAGGACTGAAGCTTTCTTT. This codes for CASSRGQGRTEAFF. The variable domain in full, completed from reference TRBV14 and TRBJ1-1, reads EAGVTQFPSHSVIEKGQTVTLRCDPISGHDNLYWYRRVMGKEIKFLLHFVKESKQDESGMPNNRFLAERTGGTYSTLKVQPAELEDSGVYFCASSRGQGRTEAFFGQGTRLTVV.

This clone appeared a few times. The CDR3 coding sequence is TGTGCCAGCAGCCCGGGACAGCCCTATGGCTACACCTTC. Its protein is CASSPGQPYGYTF. The rearrangement joins TRBV7-9 to TRBJ1-2; 7 bases are a match to TRBD1. V was clipped by 5 bases and J by 4 bases; unmatched bases: 4. Germline CDR1 is SEHNR and CDR2 is FQNEAQ (reference sequence). CDR3 length: 13 residues.

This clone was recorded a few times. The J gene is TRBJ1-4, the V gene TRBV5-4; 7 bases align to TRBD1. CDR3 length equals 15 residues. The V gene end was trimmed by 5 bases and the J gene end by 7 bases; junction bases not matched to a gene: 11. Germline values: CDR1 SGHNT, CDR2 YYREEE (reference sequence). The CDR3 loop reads CASSWNRGRVEKLFF. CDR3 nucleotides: TGTGCCAGCAGTTGGAACAGGGGCCGGGTTGAAAAACTGTTTTTT.

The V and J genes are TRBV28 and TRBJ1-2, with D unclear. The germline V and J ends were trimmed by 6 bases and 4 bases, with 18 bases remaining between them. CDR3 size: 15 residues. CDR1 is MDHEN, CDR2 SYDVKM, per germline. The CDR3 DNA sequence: TGTGCCAGCAGCTCCCCCGCAGGCCTCGGCTATGGCTACACCTTC. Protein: CASSSPAGLGYGYTF.

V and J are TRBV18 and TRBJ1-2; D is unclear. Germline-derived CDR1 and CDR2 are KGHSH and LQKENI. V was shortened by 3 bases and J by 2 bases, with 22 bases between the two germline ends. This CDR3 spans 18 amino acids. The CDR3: CASSPFSGSYSTNYGYTF. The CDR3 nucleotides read TGTGCCAGCTCACCCTTTTCGGGATCCTACTCAACCAACTATGGCTACACCTTC.